This TCR beta chain stems from a study of molecular identifiers for immune sequencing clone quantification. Looking at the study overall: Four portions were sequenced after RNA from roughly 21,000 or 96,000 naive CD8 cells was split five ways in replicates. Broader study findings: Clones with over 20 RNA copies captured over 98% of effector molecules but under 1% of naive ones. Same-barcode identical TCR molecules could make highly expanded clones look smaller than they are.

With listed TCR primers and previously described methods, bulk TCR libraries were prepared. TCRdb analysed the PCR reads with MiXCR anew, one entry per CDR3 protein. The sample lists around 460,000 distinct CDR3 sequences, around 25% occurring once. This CDR3 has 14 residues. Germline CDR1 is SQVTM and CDR2 is ANQGSEA. Turning to this clonotype: The antigen remains unidentified. A much larger clonotype is one base distant, so this may be a read error.

This TCR came from a human donor in good health. Some libraries in this study had Jurkat cell RNA spiked in. The chain is built from TRBV29-1 and TRBJ2-3, with D maybe TRBD1 (6 bases). Matching the DNA end better, TRBJ1-5 makes the J call doubtful. Sequencing was performed on naive CD8+ T cells from blood, with Jurkat cell RNA spiked in. Subset: FACS-sorted CD8+CD4-CCR7+CD45RA+ naive T cells. CDR3 bases: TGCAGCGTTGTGGGACACCAAGGTGCAGATACGCAGCATTTT. Its translation: CSVVGHQGADTQHF.